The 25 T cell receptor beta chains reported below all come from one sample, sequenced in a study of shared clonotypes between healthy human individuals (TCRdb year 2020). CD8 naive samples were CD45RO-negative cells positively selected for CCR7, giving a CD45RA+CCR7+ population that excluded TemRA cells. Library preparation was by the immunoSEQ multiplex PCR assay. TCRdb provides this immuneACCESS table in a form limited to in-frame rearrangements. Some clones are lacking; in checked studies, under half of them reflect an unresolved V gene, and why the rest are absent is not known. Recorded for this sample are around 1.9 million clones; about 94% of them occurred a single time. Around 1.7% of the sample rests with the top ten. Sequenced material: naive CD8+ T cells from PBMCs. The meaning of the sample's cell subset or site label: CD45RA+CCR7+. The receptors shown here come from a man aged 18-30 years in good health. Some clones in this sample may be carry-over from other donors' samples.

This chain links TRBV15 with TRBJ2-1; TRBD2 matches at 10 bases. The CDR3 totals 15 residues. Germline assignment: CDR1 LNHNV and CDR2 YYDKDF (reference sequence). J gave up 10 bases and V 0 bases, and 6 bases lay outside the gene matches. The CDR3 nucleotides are TGTGCCACCAGCAGAGAGGCTAGCGGGAGTTGGGAGCAGTTCTTC. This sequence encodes CATSREASGSWEQFF.

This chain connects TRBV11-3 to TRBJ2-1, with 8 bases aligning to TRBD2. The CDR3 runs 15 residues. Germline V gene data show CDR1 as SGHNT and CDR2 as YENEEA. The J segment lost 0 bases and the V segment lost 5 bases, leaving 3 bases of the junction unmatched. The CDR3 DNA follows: TGTGCCAGCAGCGCGAGCGGGAGCTCCTACAATGAGCAGTTCTTC. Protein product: CASSASGSSYNEQFF.

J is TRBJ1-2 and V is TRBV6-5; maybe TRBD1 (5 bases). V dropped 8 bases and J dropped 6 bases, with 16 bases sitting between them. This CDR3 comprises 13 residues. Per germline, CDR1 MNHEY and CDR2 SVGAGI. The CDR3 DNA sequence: TGTGCCAGCTCTTTGGCCCGGGGCGATGGCTACACCTTC. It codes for CASSLARGDGYTF.

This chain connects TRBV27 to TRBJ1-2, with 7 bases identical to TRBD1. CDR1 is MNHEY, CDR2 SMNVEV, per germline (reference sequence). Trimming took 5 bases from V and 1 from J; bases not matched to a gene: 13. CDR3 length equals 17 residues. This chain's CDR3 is CASSPGTVDQVNYGYTF. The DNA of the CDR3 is TGTGCCAGCAGTCCTGGGACAGTCGATCAAGTTAACTATGGCTACACCTTC.

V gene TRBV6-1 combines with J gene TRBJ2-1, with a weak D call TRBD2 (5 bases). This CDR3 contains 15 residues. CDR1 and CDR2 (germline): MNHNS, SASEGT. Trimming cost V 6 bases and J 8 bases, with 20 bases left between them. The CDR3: CASSELVLVGDEQFF. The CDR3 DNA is TGTGCCAGCAGCGAATTAGTACTAGTAGGCGATGAGCAGTTCTTC.

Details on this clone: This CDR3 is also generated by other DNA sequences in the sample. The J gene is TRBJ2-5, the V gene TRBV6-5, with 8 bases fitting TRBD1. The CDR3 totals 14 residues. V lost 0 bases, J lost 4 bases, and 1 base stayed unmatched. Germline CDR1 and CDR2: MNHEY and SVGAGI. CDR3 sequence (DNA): TGTGCCAGCAGTTACTCGACAGGGGTAGAGACCCAGTACTTC. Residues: CASSYSTGVETQYF.

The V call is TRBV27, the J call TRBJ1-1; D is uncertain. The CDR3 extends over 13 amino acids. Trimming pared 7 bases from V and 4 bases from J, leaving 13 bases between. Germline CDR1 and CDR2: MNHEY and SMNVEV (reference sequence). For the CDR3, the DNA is TGTGCCAGCATCTCTCACCGCGGCACTGAAGCTTTCTTT. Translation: CASISHRGTEAFF.

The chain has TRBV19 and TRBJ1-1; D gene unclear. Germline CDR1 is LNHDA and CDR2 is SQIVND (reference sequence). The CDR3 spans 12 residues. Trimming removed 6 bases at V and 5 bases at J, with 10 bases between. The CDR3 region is CASSYWSTEAFF. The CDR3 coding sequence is TGTGCCAGTAGCTATTGGAGTACTGAAGCTTTCTTT.

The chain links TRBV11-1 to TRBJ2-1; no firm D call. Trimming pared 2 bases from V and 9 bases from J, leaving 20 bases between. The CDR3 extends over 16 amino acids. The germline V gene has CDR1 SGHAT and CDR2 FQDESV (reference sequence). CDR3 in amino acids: CASSLHQASPWGEQFF. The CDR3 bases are TGTGCCAGCAGCTTACACCAAGCTTCTCCTTGGGGTGAGCAGTTCTTC.

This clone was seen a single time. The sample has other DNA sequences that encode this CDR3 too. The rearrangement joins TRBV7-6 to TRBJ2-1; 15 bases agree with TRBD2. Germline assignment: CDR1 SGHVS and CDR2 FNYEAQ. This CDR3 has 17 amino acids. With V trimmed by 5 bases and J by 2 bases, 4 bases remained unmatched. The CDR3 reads CASSQGLAGGPYNEQFF. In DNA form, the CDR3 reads TGTGCCAGCAGCCAAGGACTAGCGGGAGGGCCCTACAATGAGCAGTTCTTC.

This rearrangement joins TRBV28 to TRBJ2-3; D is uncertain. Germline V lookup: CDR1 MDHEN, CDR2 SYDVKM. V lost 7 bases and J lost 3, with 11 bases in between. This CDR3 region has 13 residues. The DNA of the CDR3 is TGTGCCAGCATGTTAGGCGAGACAGATACGCAGTATTTT. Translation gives CASMLGETDTQYF.

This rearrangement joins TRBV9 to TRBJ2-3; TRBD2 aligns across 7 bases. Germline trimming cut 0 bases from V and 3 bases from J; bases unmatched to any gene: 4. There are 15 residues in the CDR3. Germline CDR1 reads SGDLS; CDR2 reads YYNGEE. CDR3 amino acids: CASSVATGGTDTQYF. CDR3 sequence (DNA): TGTGCCAGCAGCGTAGCTACGGGGGGAACAGATACGCAGTATTTT. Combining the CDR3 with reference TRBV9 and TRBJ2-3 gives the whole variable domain DSGVTQTPKHLITATGQRVTLRCSPRSGDLSVYWYQQSLDQGLQFLIQYYNGEERAKGNILERFSAQQFPDLHSELNLSSLELGDSALYFCASSVATGGTDTQYFGPGTRLTVL.

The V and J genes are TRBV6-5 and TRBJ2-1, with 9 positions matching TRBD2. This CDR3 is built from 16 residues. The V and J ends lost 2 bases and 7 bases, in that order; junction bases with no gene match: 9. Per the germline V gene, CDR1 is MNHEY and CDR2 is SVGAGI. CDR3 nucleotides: TGTGCCAGCAGTTACACTTGGACTAGCGTGGGGAATGAGCAGTTCTTC. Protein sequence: CASSYTWTSVGNEQFF.

CDR3 loop: CASIWGQGAYNEQFF. DNA of the CDR3: TGTGCCAGCATTTGGGGACAGGGAGCCTACAATGAGCAGTTCTTC. The chain employs TRBV11-2 and TRBJ2-1, with 9 bases fitting TRBD1. Germline V gene sequence: CDR1 SGHAT, CDR2 FQNNGV. The V and J ends lost 7 bases and 2 bases, in that order; junction bases with no gene match: 6. CDR3 length: 15 residues.

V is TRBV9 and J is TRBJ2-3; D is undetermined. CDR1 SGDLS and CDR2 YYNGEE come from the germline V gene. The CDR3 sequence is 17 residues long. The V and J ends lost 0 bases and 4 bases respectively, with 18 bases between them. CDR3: CASSVAYERNMADTQYF. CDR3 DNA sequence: TGTGCCAGCAGCGTAGCCTACGAGAGGAATATGGCAGATACGCAGTATTTT.

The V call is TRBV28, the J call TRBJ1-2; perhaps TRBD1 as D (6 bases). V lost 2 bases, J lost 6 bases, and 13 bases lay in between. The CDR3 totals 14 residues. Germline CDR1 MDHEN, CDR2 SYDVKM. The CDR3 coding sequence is TGTGCCAGCAGTTTAAGGACAGCCTTTGATGGCTACACCTTC. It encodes CASSLRTAFDGYTF.

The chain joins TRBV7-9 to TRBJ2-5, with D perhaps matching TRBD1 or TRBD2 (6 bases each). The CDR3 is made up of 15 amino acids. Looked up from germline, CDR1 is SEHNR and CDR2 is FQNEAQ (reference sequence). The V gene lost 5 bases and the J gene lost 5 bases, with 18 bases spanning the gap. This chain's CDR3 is CASSPGRGGGETQYF. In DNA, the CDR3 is TGTGCCAGCAGCCCCGGCAGGGGAGGAGGGGAGACCCAGTACTTC.

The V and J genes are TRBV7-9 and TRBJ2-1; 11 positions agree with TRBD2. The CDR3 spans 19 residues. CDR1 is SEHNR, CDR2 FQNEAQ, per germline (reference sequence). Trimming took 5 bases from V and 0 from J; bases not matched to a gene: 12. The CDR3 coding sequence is TGTGCCAGCAGCCACCCCTCGGGACTAGCGGATAGCTCCTACAATGAGCAGTTCTTC. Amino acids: CASSHPSGLADSSYNEQFF.

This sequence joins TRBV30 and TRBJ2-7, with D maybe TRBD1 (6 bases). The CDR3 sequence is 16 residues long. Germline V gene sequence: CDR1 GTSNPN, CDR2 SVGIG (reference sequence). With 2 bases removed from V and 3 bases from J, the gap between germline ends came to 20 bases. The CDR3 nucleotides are TGTGCCTGGAGTTCCTCAACCTCGGGACACCGCTACGAGCAGTACTTC. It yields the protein CAWSSSTSGHRYEQYF.

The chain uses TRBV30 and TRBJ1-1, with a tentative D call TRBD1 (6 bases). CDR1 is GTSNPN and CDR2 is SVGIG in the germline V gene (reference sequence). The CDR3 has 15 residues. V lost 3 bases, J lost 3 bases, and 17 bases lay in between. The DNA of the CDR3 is TGTGCCTGGAGAAAGGGGGGACGTTGGGACACTGAAGCTTTCTTT. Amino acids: CAWRKGGRWDTEAFF.

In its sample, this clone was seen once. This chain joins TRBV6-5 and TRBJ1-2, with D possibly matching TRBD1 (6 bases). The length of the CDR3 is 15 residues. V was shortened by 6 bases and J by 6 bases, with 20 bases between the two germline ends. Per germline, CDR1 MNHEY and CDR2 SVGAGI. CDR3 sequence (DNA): TGTGCCAGCAGCCTCGGGTACGGGGGCGTGAATGGCTACACCTTC. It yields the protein CASSLGYGGVNGYTF.

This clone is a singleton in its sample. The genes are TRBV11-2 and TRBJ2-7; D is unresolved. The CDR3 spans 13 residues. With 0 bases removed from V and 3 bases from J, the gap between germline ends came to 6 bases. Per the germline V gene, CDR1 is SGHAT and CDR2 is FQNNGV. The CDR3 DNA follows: TGTGCCAGCAGCTTAGACAGCCTCTACGAGCAGTACTTC. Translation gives CASSLDSLYEQYF.

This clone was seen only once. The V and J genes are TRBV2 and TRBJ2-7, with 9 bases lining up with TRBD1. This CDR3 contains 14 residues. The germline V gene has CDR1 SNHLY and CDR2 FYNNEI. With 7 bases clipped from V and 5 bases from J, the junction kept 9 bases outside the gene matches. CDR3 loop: CASINRDRVNEQYF. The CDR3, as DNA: TGTGCCAGCATCAACCGGGACAGGGTAAACGAGCAGTACTTC. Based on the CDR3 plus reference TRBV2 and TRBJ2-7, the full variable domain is EPEVTQTPSHQVTQMGQEVILRCVPISNHLYFYWYRQILGQKVEFLVSFYNNEISEKSEIFDDQFSVERPDGSNFTLKIRSTKLEDSAMYFCASINRDRVNEQYFGPGTRLTVT.

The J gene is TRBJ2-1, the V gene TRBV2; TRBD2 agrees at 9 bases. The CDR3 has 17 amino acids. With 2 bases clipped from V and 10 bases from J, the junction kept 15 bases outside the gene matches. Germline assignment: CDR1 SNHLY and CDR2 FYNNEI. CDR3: CASSEMGSSGVAWEQFF. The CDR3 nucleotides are TGTGCCAGCAGTGAAATGGGGTCTAGCGGGGTCGCTTGGGAGCAGTTCTTC.

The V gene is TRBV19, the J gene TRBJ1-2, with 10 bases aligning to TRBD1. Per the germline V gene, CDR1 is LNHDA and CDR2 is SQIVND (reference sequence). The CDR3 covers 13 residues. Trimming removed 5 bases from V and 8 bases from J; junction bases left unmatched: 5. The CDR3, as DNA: TGTGCCAGTAGTTTCGGGACAGGGGAAGGCTACACCTTC. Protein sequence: CASSFGTGEGYTF.